Listed below are T cell receptor beta chains from one sample, sequenced in a study of regulatory T cells in long-lasting Graves disease. TCRdb itself ran the multiplex PCR reads through MiXCR, one entry per CDR3 protein. The table includes some 410,000 distinct CDR3 sequences, around 15% detected once. These same data were also listed under a study on T cells in Graves' hyperthyroidism and ophthalmopathy.

The source was peripheral blood mononuclear cells (PBMCs), collected at new diagnosis, from a patient treated with antithyroid drugs. All receptors come from a woman aged 30 to 39 with Graves disease. Each CDR3 is given with its conserved first and last residue. D genes are given only for firm matches. The size field is filled for only some rows; it gives once, few, many or a size class.

clone size | D gene | J gene | V gene | CDR3 protein | CDR3 DNA
few | . | TRBJ1-2 | TRBV5-1 | CASSLTLISYGYTF | TGCGCCAGCAGCTTGACACTCATTTCCTATGGCTACACCTTC
many | . | TRBJ1-5 | TRBV11-2 | CASSSTGGDQPQHF | TGTGCCAGCAGCTCAACAGGAGGGGATCAGCCCCAGCATTTT
few | . | TRBJ2-7 | TRBV20-1 | CSARTGKGYGEQYF | TGCAGTGCTAGAACTGGCAAAGGTTATGGCGAGCAGTACTTC
. | TRBD2 | TRBJ2-7 | TRBV10-1 | CASSPLGTSGSYEQYF | TGCGCCAGCAGTCCCCTGGGGACTAGCGGATCCTACGAGCAGTACTTC
. | . | TRBJ1-4 | TRBV7-2 | CASSLGQGGNEKLFF | TGTGCCAGCAGCTTAGGGCAGGGCGGGAATGAAAAACTGTTTTTT
many | TRBD1 | TRBJ1-5 | TRBV29-1 | CSVQGTGIGQPQHF | TGCAGCGTCCAAGGGACAGGGATAGGTCAGCCCCAGCATTTT
few | . | TRBJ2-5 | TRBV7-3 | CASSRGTGSQEAQYF | TGTGCCAGCAGCCGTGGAACGGGCAGCCAAGAGGCCCAGTACTTC
many | TRBD1 | TRBJ1-3 | TRBV6-2/TRBV6-3 | CASSNRGPGNTIYF | TGTGCCAGCAGTAACAGGGGGCCAGGAAACACCATATATTTT
many | TRBD1 | TRBJ1-1 | TRBV10-3 | CAISEWGQGPYTEAFF | TGTGCCATCAGTGAGTGGGGACAGGGACCGTACACTGAAGCTTTCTTT
. | . | TRBJ1-5 | TRBV27 | CASSFLASGPQHF | TGTGCCAGCAGTTTTCTTGCGTCAGGACCCCAGCATTTT
few | TRBD1 | TRBJ2-5 | TRBV5-4 | CASWDRGDETQYF | TGTGCCAGTTGGGACAGGGGGGACGAGACCCAGTACTTC
many | . | TRBJ2-3 | TRBV27 | CASSPHSRTDTQYF | TGTGCCAGCAGTCCTCACAGCAGAACAGATACGCAGTATTTT
many | . | TRBJ1-2 | TRBV5-1 | CASSLEGPPGNYGYTF | TGCGCCAGCAGCTTGGAAGGACCTCCAGGGAACTATGGCTACACCTTC
many | . | TRBJ2-3 | TRBV28 | CASSPSLGAALTDTQYF | TGTGCCAGCAGTCCCTCCCTGGGAGCGGCCCTCACAGATACGCAGTATTTT
. | . | TRBJ2-5 | TRBV20-1 | CSARGLGQETQYF | TGCAGTGCAAGAGGGCTGGGGCAGGAGACCCAGTACTTC
. | . | TRBJ2-1 | TRBV10-2 | CASSDPTRGNEQFF | TGCGCCAGCAGTGACCCTACCCGGGGCAATGAGCAGTTCTTC
few | . | TRBJ2-7 | TRBV14 | CASSQLTAEPYEQYF | TGTGCCAGCAGCCAGCTGACGGCTGAACCCTACGAGCAGTACTTC
many | . | TRBJ2-7 | TRBV11-2 | CASSLDPSHWQYF | TGTGCCAGCAGCTTAGATCCGAGTCATTGGCAGTACTTC
few | . | TRBJ1-3 | TRBV6-1 | CASYRYSGNTIYF | TGTGCCAGCTACCGCTACTCTGGAAACACCATATATTTT
. | TRBD1 | TRBJ1-2 | TRBV5-1 | CASSHGTGDYGCTF | TGCGCCAGCAGCCACGGGACAGGAGACTATGGCTGCACCTTC
many | . | TRBJ1-3 | TRBV6-5 | CASSYIRWVSGNTIYF | TGTGCCAGCAGTTATATCCGATGGGTCTCTGGAAACACCATATATTTT
many | . | TRBJ2-1 | TRBV9 | CASSVWGADNEQFF | TGTGCCAGCAGCGTATGGGGGGCGGACAATGAGCAGTTCTTC
few | TRBD2 | TRBJ2-1 | TRBV20-1 | CSAHTGGGYNEQFF | TGCAGTGCTCACACGGGAGGCGGATACAATGAGCAGTTCTTC
many | . | TRBJ2-3 | TRBV11-2 | CASSLGGPSTDTQYF | TGTGCCAGCAGCTTAGGCGGACCTAGCACAGATACGCAGTATTTT
many | . | TRBJ2-3 | TRBV2 | CASRDGSTDTQYF | TGTGCCAGCAGGGACGGTAGCACAGATACGCAGTATTTT
many | . | TRBJ2-3 | TRBV6-1 | CASSAGSGTDTQYF | TGTGCCAGCAGTGCGGGGTCGGGCACAGATACGCAGTATTTT
. | . | TRBJ1-2 | TRBV12-3/TRBV12-4 | CASSFRVSGGYTF | TGTGCCAGCAGTTTCCGGGTATCGGGCGGCTACACCTTC
few | . | TRBJ2-4 | TRBV12-3/TRBV12-4 | CASSLWAGDKNIQYF | TGTGCCAGCAGTTTATGGGCAGGCGACAAAAACATTCAGTACTTC
many | TRBD2 | TRBJ2-1 | TRBV14 | CASSTGTSGNYNEQFF | TGTGCCAGCAGCACAGGGACTAGCGGGAACTACAATGAGCAGTTCTTC
many | TRBD2 | TRBJ2-1 | TRBV11-3 | CASTCQGDRGGNEQFF | TGTGCCAGCACTTGCCAAGGAGACCGGGGGGGCAATGAGCAGTTCTTC
many | . | TRBJ2-7 | TRBV28 | CASSLTRLVDEQYF | TGTGCCAGCAGTTTAACAAGACTGGTCGACGAGCAGTACTTC
. | . | TRBJ1-3 | TRBV18 | CASSPVGGSGNTIYF | TGTGCCAGCTCACCAGTTGGAGGCTCTGGAAACACCATATATTTT
. | . | TRBJ2-1 | TRBV7-9 | CASIIDRRSYNEQFF | TGTGCCAGCATTATCGACAGGCGCTCCTACAATGAGCAGTTCTTC
many | TRBD2 | TRBJ2-3 | TRBV2 | CASSEGPSGNTDTQYF | TGTGCCAGCAGTGAAGGGCCTAGCGGGAATACAGATACGCAGTATTTT
many | . | TRBJ1-1 | TRBV12-3/TRBV12-4 | CASSFSQGWGTEAFF | TGTGCCAGCAGTTTCAGTCAGGGGTGGGGCACTGAAGCTTTCTTT
many | . | TRBJ1-1 | TRBV12-3/TRBV12-4 | CASSPGNFEAFF | TGTGCCAGCAGCCCAGGGAACTTCGAAGCTTTCTTT
few | TRBD2 | TRBJ2-4 | TRBV6-2/TRBV6-3 | CASSYVGGVRNIQYF | TGTGCCAGCAGTTACGTGGGAGGGGTGAGAAACATTCAGTACTTC
many | TRBD1 | TRBJ1-1 | TRBV10-3 | CATRQGSAEAFF | TGTGCCACCCGACAGGGTAGCGCTGAAGCTTTCTTT
many | . | TRBJ2-2 | TRBV6-1 | CACARSLDTGELFF | TGTGCCTGCGCCCGGTCCCTCGACACCGGGGAGCTGTTTTTT
. | TRBD1 | TRBJ2-2 | TRBV20-1 | CSARPTRGQGRNTGELFF | TGCAGTGCTAGGCCTACGAGAGGACAGGGGCGAAACACCGGGGAGCTGTTTTTT
many | TRBD2 | TRBJ2-7 | TRBV7-2 | CASSDSGGSSYEQYF | TGTGCCAGCAGCGATTCGGGGGGGAGCTCCTACGAGCAGTACTTC
many | . | TRBJ2-7 | TRBV29-1 | CSVEGRSYEQYF | TGCAGCGTGGAGGGACGGTCCTACGAGCAGTACTTC
. | . | TRBJ2-2 | TRBV9 | CASSALSGQDNTGELFF | TGTGCCAGCAGCGCCCTTTCAGGGCAGGACAACACCGGGGAGCTGTTTTTT
many | . | TRBJ2-1 | TRBV2 | CASRAAGGDYNEQFF | TGTGCCAGCAGGGCCGCTGGCGGGGACTACAATGAGCAGTTCTTC
many | . | TRBJ2-1 | TRBV7-2 | CASSGYLGGDIEQFF | TGTGCCAGCAGCGGATACTTGGGTGGGGACATTGAGCAGTTCTTC
many | TRBD1 | TRBJ2-5 | TRBV20-1 | CSALRQGGQETQYF | TGCAGTGCTTTGAGACAGGGTGGACAGGAGACCCAGTACTTC
many | TRBD1 | TRBJ2-1 | TRBV30 | CACPPGQGAQEQFF | TGTGCCTGTCCACCGGGACAGGGGGCGCAGGAGCAGTTCTTC
many | TRBD1 | TRBJ1-2 | TRBV7-9 | CASSLQGDYGYTF | TGTGCCAGCAGCTTACAGGGGGACTATGGCTACACCTTC
. | TRBD1 | TRBJ1-2 | TRBV6-2/TRBV6-3 | CASSYGTGGNYGYTF | TGTGCCAGCAGTTACGGGACAGGCGGGAACTATGGCTACACCTTC
. | . | TRBJ2-5 | TRBV28 | CASSPKGLGKTQYF | TGTGCCAGCAGCCCTAAGGGTCTTGGCAAGACCCAGTACTTC
many | . | TRBJ1-1 | TRBV9 | CASSVTTGDFRGRGNTEAFF | TGTGCCAGCAGCGTAACGACAGGAGACTTCAGGGGAAGGGGGAACACTGAAGCTTTCTTT
many | TRBD2 | TRBJ2-1 | TRBV5-1 | CASSLSGASSYNEQFF | TGTGCCAGCAGCTTGAGCGGGGCGAGCTCCTACAATGAGCAGTTCTTC
many | TRBD2 | TRBJ2-2 | TRBV28 | CASSSGTESGMGELFF | TGTGCCAGCAGTTCCGGGACGGAGAGCGGGATGGGGGAGCTGTTTTTT
few | . | TRBJ1-2 | TRBV20-1 | CSAEPISRVNYGYTF | TGCAGTGCCGAACCCATTAGCAGAGTTAACTATGGCTACACCTTC
many | . | TRBJ1-2 | TRBV28 | CASSGGGGYGYTF | TGTGCCAGCAGTGGGGGTGGCGGGTATGGCTACACCTTC
many | . | TRBJ2-7 | TRBV27 | CASSLSAKAHEQYF | TGTGCCAGCAGTTTATCGGCGAAGGCCCACGAGCAGTACTTC
many | TRBD1 | TRBJ2-7 | TRBV12-3/TRBV12-4 | CASSIDRVGEQYF | TGTGCCAGCAGCATCGACAGGGTTGGCGAGCAGTACTTC
many | TRBD1 | TRBJ2-1 | TRBV20-1 | CSAQGGTVPQFF | TGCAGTGCCCAAGGGGGCACAGTGCCCCAATTCTTC
. | TRBD1 | TRBJ2-3 | TRBV7-2 | CASSFGGTGGTDTQYF | TGTGCCAGCAGCTTCGGTGGGACAGGGGGCACAGATACGCAGTATTTT